The TCR beta chain described here comes from a study of beta chain features in type 1 diabetes. Study-level points and caveats: Cells carrying high TCR expression could end up over-represented when cDNA is sequenced.

As every portion of the isolated RNA was reverse transcribed, the sequencing read expressed TCRB transcripts. Assay: immunoSEQ multiplex PCR; the TCRdb copy retains only in-frame clones and omits some. Of hundreds of thousands of clones in the sample, 15% to 20% were seen once. As to this clone: Its target is not known.

V lost 2 bases, J lost 3 bases, and 18 bases lay in between. The CDR3 spans 16 residues. CDR1 SGHTS and CDR2 YDEGEE come from the germline V gene. The chain links TRBV5-8 to TRBJ2-7; D is uncertain. This TCR derives from a woman younger than 35 in good health. Sequenced material: naive CD4+ T cells from blood. Written as DNA, the CDR3 is TGTGCCAGCAGCTTCCGTGGGCGGCCCTCCGGCTACGAGCAGTACTTC. Its protein is CASSFRGRPSGYEQYF.